These T cell receptor beta chains were read from a single sample in a study of human T cells and chemical hapten exposure. TCRdb re-derived calls from the RACE reads in MiXCR, one entry per CDR3 protein. The sample shows more than 150,000 distinct CDR3 sequences, approximately 24% of them seen only once. Specimen: whole blood, collected in connection with sensitization to the hapten diphenylcyclopropenone (DPC). The receptors shown here come from a woman in her 40s with alopecia areata. Some clones in this sample may be carry-over from other donors' samples. The conserved cysteine and the conserved F or W are not part of the CDR3 here.

V | CDR3
TRBV20-1 | SARDETSGRRNEQF
TRBV28 | ASSYSDRAEQY
TRBV29-1 | SVGRGGGTEAF
TRBV7-8 | ASSAPRTSGTYEQF
TRBV2 | ASSDSTSTDTQY
TRBV20-1 | SAPPRNNNEQF
TRBV10-3 | AISTTPGQEHGYT
TRBV28 | ASSSTGIIYEQY
TRBV20-1 | SASSGGGRETQY
TRBV4-2 | ASSQDLLQGPGELF
TRBV4-3 | ASSQEPGSYNEQF
TRBV4-2 | ASSGSGSLNEQF
TRBV6-5 | ASSSPGGNTIY
TRBV20-1 | SARYRGTDTQY
TRBV2 | ASRKGTGGEKLF
TRBV29-1 | SVEGDRGRGTF
TRBV7-2 | ASSTRTQPNYGYT
TRBV10-3 | AISESGGSNQPQH
TRBV10-2 | ASSLRQTQETQY
TRBV28 | ASREGTGRNEKLF
TRBV28 | ASSLSGPIYEQY
TRBV7-3 | ASSLTGTAGGETQY
TRBV7-9 | ASSLEWDWEETQY
TRBV4-3 | ASSQDGRVGTQY
TRBV6-2/TRBV6-3 | ASSYRQPFRYGYT
TRBV12-3/TRBV12-4 | ASSLSDRGYGYT
TRBV20-1 | SAWDRSSYGYT
TRBV20-1 | SARPPYEQY
TRBV4-2 | ASSLGRDSAYEQY
TRBV20-1 | SASGLAGQGGEQY
TRBV10-3 | AISESGNEAF
TRBV29-1 | SARRNMNTEAF
TRBV20-1 | SAPLAGAQNEQF
TRBV29-1 | SVDQGVHGYT
TRBV9 | ASSVAGTNTGELF
TRBV6-2/TRBV6-3 | ASRGQGDYNEQF
TRBV7-9 | ASSLRAQEPQH
TRBV5-6 | ASSDTGTYEQY
TRBV11-2 | ASRGLAGWNEQF
TRBV21-1 | ASSKARPSGSSYEQY
TRBV29-1 | SVPENSGRALNEQF
TRBV7-9 | ASSKVGSGANVLT